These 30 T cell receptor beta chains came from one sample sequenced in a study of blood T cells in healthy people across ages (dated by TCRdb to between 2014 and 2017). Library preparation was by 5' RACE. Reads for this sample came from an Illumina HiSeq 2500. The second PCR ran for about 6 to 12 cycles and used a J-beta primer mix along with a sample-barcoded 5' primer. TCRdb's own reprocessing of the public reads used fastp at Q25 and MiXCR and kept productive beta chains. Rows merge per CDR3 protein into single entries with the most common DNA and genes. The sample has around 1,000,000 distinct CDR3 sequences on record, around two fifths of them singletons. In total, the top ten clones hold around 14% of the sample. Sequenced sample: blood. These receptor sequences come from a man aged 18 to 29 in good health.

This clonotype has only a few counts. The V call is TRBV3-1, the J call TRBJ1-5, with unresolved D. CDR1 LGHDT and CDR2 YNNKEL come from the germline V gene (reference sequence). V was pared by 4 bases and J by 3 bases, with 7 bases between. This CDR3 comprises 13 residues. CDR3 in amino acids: CASSPSPNQPQHF. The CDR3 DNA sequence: TGTGCCAGCAGCCCGAGCCCCAATCAGCCCCAGCATTTT. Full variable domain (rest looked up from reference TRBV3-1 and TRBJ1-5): DTAVSQTPKYLVTQMGNDKSIKCEQNLGHDTMYWYKQDSKKFLKIMFSYNNKELIINETVPNRFSPKSPDKAHLNLHINSLELGDSAVYFCASSPSPNQPQHFGDGTRLSIL.

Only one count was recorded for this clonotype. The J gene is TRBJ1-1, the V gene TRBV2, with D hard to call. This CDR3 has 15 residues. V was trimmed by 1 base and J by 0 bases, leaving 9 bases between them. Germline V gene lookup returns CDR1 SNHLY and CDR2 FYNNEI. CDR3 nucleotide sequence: TGTGCCAGCAGTGAAGACAGAACCATGAACACTGAAGCTTTCTTT. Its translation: CASSEDRTMNTEAFF.

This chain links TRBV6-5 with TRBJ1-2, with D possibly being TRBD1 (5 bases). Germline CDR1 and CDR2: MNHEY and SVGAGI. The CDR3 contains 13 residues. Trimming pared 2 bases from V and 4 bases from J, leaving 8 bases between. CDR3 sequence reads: CASSYPGAYGYTF. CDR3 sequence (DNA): TGTGCCAGCAGTTACCCCGGGGCCTATGGCTACACCTTC.

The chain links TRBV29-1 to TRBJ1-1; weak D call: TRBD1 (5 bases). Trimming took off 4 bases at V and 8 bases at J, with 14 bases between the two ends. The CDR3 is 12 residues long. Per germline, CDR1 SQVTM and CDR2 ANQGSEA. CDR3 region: CSVGRDGKEAFF. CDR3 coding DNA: TGCAGCGTTGGGAGGGACGGCAAAGAAGCTTTCTTT.

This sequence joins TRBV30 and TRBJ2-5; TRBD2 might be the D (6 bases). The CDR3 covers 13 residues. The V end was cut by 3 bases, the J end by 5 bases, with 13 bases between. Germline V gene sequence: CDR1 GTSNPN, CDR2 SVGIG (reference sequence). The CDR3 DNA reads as TGTGCCTGGAGCGGACTATGGAGCGAGACCCAGTACTTC. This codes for CAWSGLWSETQYF.

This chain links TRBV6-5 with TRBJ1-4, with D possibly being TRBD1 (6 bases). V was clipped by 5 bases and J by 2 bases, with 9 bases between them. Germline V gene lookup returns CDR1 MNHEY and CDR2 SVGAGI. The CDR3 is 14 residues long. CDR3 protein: CASSRGSTNEKLFF. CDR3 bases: TGTGCCAGCAGTAGGGGGTCCACTAATGAAAAACTGTTTTTT.

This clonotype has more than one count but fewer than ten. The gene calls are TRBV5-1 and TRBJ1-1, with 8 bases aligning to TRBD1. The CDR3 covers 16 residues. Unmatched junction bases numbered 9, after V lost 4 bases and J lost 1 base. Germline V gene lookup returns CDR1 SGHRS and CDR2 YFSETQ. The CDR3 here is CASSARTGRSNTEAFF. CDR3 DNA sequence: TGCGCCAGCAGCGCCAGGACAGGGCGATCGAACACTGAAGCTTTCTTT.

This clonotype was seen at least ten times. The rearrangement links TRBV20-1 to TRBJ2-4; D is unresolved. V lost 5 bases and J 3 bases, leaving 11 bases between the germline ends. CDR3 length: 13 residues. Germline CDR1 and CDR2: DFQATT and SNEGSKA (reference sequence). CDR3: CSASTYIKNIQYF. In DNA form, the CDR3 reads TGCAGTGCTTCGACATACATCAAAAACATTCAGTACTTC.

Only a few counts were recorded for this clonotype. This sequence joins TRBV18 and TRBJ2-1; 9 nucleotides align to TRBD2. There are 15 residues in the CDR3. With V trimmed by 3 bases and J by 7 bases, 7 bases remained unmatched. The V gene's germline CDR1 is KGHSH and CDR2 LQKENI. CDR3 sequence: CASSPQSLAGNEQFF. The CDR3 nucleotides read TGTGCCAGCTCACCGCAATCACTAGCGGGTAATGAGCAGTTCTTC.

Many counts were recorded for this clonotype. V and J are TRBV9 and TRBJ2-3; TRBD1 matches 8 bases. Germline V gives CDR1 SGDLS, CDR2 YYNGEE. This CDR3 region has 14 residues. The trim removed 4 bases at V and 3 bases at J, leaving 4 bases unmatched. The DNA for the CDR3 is TGTGCCAGCAGCACCCGACAGGGGACAGATACGCAGTATTTT. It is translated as CASSTRQGTDTQYF.

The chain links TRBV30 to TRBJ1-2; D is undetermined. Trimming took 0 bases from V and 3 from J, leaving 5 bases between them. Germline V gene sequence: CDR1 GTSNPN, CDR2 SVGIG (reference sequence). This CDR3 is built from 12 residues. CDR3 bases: TGTGCCTGGAGTGTAAGGGACTATGGCTACACCTTC. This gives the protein CAWSVRDYGYTF.

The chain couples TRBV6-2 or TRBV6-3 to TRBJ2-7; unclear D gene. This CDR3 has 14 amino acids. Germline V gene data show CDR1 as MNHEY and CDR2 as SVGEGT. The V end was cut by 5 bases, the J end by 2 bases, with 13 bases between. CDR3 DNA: TGTGCCAGCAGTCCCGGTTTAGGGCCCTACGAGCAGTACTTC. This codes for CASSPGLGPYEQYF.

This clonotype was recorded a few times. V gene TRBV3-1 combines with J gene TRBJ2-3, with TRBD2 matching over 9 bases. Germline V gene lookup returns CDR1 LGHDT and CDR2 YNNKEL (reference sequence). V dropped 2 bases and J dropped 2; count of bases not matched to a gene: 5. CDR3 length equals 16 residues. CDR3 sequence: CASSQTTSGYTDTQYF. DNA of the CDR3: TGTGCCAGCAGCCAAACGACTAGCGGATACACAGATACGCAGTATTTT.

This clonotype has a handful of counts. This CDR3 reads CAISPGISSDTQYF. In DNA form, the CDR3 reads TGTGCCATCAGTCCAGGGATCTCCTCAGATACGCAGTATTTT. The J gene is TRBJ2-3, the V gene TRBV10-3, with D possibly being TRBD1 (5 bases). This CDR3 is 14 amino acids long. Between the trimmed V and J ends, which lost 5 bases and 4 bases, there was a span of 13 bases. Germline CDR1 ENHRY, CDR2 SYGVKD.

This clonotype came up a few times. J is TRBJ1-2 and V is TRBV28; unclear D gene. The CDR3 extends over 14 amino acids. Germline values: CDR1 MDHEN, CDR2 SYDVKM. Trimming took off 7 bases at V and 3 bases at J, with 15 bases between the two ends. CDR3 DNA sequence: TGTGCCAGCACCCCGCTAGGGAGCGACTATGGCTACACCTTC. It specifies CASTPLGSDYGYTF.

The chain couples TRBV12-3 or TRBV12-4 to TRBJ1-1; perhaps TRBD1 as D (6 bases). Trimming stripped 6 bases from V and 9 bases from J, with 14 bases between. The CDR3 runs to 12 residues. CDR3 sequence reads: CASSPNGGQAFF. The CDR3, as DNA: TGTGCCAGCAGCCCCAACGGGGGGCAAGCTTTCTTT.

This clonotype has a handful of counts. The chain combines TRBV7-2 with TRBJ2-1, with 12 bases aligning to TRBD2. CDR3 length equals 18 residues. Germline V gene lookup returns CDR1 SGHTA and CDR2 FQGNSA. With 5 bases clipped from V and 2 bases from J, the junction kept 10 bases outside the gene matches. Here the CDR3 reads CASSTTQLAGGAYNEQFF. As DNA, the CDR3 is TGTGCCAGCAGCACAACCCAACTAGCGGGGGGAGCCTACAATGAGCAGTTCTTC.

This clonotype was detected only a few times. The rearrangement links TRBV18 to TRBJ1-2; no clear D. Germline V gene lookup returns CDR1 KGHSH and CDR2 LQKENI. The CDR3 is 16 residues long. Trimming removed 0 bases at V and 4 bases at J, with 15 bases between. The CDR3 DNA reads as TGTGCCAGCTCACCACCGGTACAGCAGTTTTCCTATGGCTACACCTTC. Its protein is CASSPPVQQFSYGYTF.

The CDR3 spells CASSQTSTGNYGYTF. For the CDR3, the DNA is TGTGCCAGCAGCCAAACCTCGACAGGGAACTATGGCTACACCTTC. The chain links TRBV7-6 to TRBJ1-2, with 7 bases identical to TRBD1. The CDR3 is 15 amino acids. Unmatched junction bases numbered 8, after V lost 5 bases and J lost 2 bases. Germline CDR1 reads SGHVS; CDR2 reads FNYEAQ.

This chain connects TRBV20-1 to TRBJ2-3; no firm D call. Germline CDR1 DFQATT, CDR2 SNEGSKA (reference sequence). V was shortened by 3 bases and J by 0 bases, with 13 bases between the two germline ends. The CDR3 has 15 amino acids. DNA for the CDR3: TGCAGTGCTAGTGATATATCCAGAAGCACAGATACGCAGTATTTT. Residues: CSASDISRSTDTQYF.

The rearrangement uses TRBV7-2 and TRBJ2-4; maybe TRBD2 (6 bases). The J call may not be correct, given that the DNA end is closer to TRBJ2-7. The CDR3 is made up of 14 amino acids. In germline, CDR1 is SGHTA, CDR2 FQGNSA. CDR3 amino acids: CASSVHGGAYEQYF. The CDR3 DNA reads TGTGCCAGCAGCGTACATGGAGGGGCCTACGAGCAGTACTTC.

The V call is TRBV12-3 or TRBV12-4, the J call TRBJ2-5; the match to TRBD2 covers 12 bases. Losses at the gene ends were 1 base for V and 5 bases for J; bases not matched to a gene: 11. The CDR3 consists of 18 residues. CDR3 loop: CASSLGFGGGLAGETQYF. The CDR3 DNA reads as TGTGCCAGCAGTTTAGGATTCGGTGGTGGACTAGCGGGGGAGACCCAGTACTTC.

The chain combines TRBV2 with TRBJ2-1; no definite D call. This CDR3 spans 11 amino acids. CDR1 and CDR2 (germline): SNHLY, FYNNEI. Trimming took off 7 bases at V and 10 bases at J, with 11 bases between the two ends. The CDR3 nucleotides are TGTGCCAGCATGGCCCTAGGCGAGCAGTTCTTC. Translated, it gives CASMALGEQFF.

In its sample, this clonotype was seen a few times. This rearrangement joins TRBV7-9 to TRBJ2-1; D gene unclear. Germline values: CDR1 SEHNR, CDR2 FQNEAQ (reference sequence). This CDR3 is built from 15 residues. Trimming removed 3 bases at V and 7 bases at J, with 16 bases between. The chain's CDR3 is CASSFLGQFGNEQFF. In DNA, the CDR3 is TGTGCCAGCAGCTTCTTAGGGCAGTTCGGGAATGAGCAGTTCTTC.

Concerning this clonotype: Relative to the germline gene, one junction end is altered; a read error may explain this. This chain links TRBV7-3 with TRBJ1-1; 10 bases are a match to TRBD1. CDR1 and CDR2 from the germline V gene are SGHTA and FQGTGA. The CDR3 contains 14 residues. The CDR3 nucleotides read TGCGCCAGCAGCCCAAGACAGGGGGCCACTGAAGCTTTCTTT. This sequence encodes CASSPRQGATEAFF. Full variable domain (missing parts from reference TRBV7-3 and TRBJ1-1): GAGVSQTPSNKVTEKGKYVELRCDPISGHTALYWYRQSLGQGPEFLIYFQGTGAADDSGLPNDRFFAVRPEGSVSTLKIQRTERGDSAVYLCASSPRQGATEAFFGQGTRLTVV.

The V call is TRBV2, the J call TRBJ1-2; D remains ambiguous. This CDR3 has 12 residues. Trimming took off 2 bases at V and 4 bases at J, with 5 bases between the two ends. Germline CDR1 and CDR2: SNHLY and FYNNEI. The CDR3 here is CASSEWGYGYTF. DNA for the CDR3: TGTGCCAGCAGTGAATGGGGCTATGGCTACACCTTC.

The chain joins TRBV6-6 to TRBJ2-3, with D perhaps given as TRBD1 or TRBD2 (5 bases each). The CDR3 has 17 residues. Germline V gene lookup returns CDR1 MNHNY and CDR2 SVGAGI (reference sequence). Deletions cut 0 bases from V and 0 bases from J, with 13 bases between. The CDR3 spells CASSYSRGPFSTDTQYF. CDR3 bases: TGTGCCAGCAGTTACTCTAGGGGACCGTTTAGCACAGATACGCAGTATTTT.

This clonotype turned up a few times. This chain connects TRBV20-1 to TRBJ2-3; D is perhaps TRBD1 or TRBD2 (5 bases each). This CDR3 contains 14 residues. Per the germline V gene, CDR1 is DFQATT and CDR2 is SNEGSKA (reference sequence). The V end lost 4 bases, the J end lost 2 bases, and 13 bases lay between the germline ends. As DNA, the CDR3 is TGCAGTGCTACTTCACGGGGCTCCACAGATACGCAGTATTTT. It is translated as CSATSRGSTDTQYF.

This CDR3 reads CASSVVDRAYGYTF. As DNA, the CDR3 is TGTGCCAGCAGCGTAGTGGACAGGGCCTATGGCTACACCTTC. The V gene is TRBV9, the J gene TRBJ1-2, with 8 bases identical to TRBD1. The CDR3 length is 14 residues. In germline, CDR1 is SGDLS, CDR2 YYNGEE. Trimming took 0 bases from V and 4 from J; bases not matched to a gene: 2.

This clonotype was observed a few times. The CDR3 DNA reads TGTGCCAGCAGTACTACAGGGTCCTGGTATGGCTACACCTTC. Translated: CASSTTGSWYGYTF. This chain joins TRBV6-2 or TRBV6-3 and TRBJ1-2, with a tentative D call TRBD1 (6 bases). Trimming removed 5 bases from V and 5 bases from J, with 15 bases in between. The CDR3 spans 14 residues. Germline V lookup: CDR1 MNHEY, CDR2 SVGEGT.